The 10 T cell receptor beta chains below come from one sample, sequenced in a study of blood T cells in healthy people across ages. Combining a sample-barcoded 5' primer with a J-beta primer mix, a second PCR ran for roughly 7 to 11 cycles. In TCRdb, the 5' RACE reads were re-called with MiXCR into one record per CDR3 protein. This table holds about 670,000 distinct CDR3 sequences, around two fifths found once. The sequencing input was blood. These receptors all stem from a man older than 75 in good health.

This chain joins TRBV7-2 and TRBJ2-5; no clear D gene. The CDR3 loop spans 12 amino acids. Germline loops: CDR1 SGHTA, CDR2 FQGNSA. V was pared by 4 bases and J by 5 bases, with 8 bases between. The CDR3 DNA reads as TGTGCCAGCAGCTATACCTTGGAGACCCAGTACTTC. Amino acids: CASSYTLETQYF.

This clonotype appeared many times. The rearrangement uses TRBV4-1 and TRBJ2-7, with D uncertain. Deletions cut 1 base from V and 0 bases from J, with 10 bases between. This CDR3 has 15 amino acids. Germline V gives CDR1 MGHRA, CDR2 YSYEKL. CDR3 nucleotides: TGCGCCAGCAGCCAAGCCGCCGAGAGCTCCTACGAGCAGTACTTC. Translation: CASSQAAESSYEQYF.

V gene TRBV11-2 combines with J gene TRBJ2-1, with D unclear. Germline lookup yields CDR1 SGHAT and CDR2 FQNNGV. The germline V and J ends were trimmed by 1 base and 3 bases, with 4 bases remaining between them. This CDR3 has 13 amino acids. CDR3 in DNA: TGTGCCAGCAGCTTAGTACTCTACAATGAGCAGTTCTTC. Its translation is CASSLVLYNEQFF. The variable domain in full, completed from reference TRBV11-2 and TRBJ2-1, reads EAGVAQSPRYKIIEKRQSVAFWCNPISGHATLYWYQQILGQGPKLLIQFQNNGVVDDSQLPKDRFSAERLKGVDSTLKIQPAKLEDSAVYLCASSLVLYNEQFFGPGTRLTVL.

This clonotype was seen a handful of times. V gene TRBV20-1 combines with J gene TRBJ1-6, with a possible D match to TRBD1 (6 bases). Germline CDR1 is DFQATT and CDR2 is SNEGSKA (reference sequence). Trimming pared 3 bases from V and 9 bases from J, leaving 18 bases between. The CDR3 covers 15 residues. The CDR3 loop reads CSAREIAGASSPLHF. The DNA for the CDR3 is TGCAGTGCTAGGGAGATTGCAGGGGCAAGTTCACCCCTCCACTTT.

The chain couples TRBV21-1 to TRBJ1-5. TRBV21-1 is labeled a pseudogene. The CDR3 is 16 residues long. The CDR3 here is CASSTAGPISNQPQHF. The CDR3 nucleotides read TGTGCCAGCAGCACCGCCGGACCGATTAGCAATCAGCCCCAGCATTTT.

V gene TRBV6-2 or TRBV6-3 combines with J gene TRBJ2-5, with TRBD2 matching 12 bases. The CDR3 runs 16 residues. CDR1 is MNHEY, CDR2 SVGEGT, per germline. V lost 6 bases and J lost 1; bases outside the gene matches: 6. The CDR3 region is CASRSPSGGGQETQYF. Here the CDR3 DNA reads TGTGCCAGCAGATCTCCTAGCGGGGGGGGCCAAGAGACCCAGTACTTC.

The chain is built from TRBV4-1 and TRBJ2-7; D unresolved. CDR1 MGHRA and CDR2 YSYEKL come from the germline V gene. This CDR3 is 15 amino acids long. V was shortened by 2 bases and J by 0 bases, with 11 bases between the two germline ends. The CDR3 is CASSQHHESSYEQYF. Here the CDR3 DNA reads TGCGCCAGCAGCCAACATCATGAGAGCTCCTACGAGCAGTACTTC.

This chain connects TRBV9 to TRBJ2-1, with TRBD2 matching over 7 bases. V trimming: 3 bases; J trimming: 6 bases; junction bases outside the gene matches: 18. CDR1 SGDLS and CDR2 YYNGEE come from the germline V gene. The CDR3 covers 18 residues. The CDR3 region is CASSAPGGSPGASNEQFF. The CDR3 bases are TGTGCCAGCAGCGCCCCCGGGGGGAGCCCAGGCGCAAGCAATGAGCAGTTCTTC.

The CDR3 bases are TGTGCCAGCAGTTGGGATCCGCAGTACTTC. Residues: CASSWDPQYF. The chain recombines TRBV6-2 or TRBV6-3 with TRBJ2-5; D unresolved. With 4 bases removed from V and 11 bases from J, the gap between germline ends came to 8 bases. In germline, CDR1 is MNHEY, CDR2 SVGEGT. The CDR3 sequence is 10 residues long.

The chain joins TRBV27 to TRBJ2-7; perhaps TRBD1 as D (6 bases). Germline CDR1 is MNHEY and CDR2 is SMNVEV (reference sequence). This CDR3 comprises 17 residues. Trimming shortened V by 6 bases and J by 7 bases, and 28 bases separated the two germline ends. CDR3 bases: TGTGCCAGCAGCACATCGGACAGCTACATACCCTACAATGAGCAGTACTTC. Translation gives CASSTSDSYIPYNEQYF.